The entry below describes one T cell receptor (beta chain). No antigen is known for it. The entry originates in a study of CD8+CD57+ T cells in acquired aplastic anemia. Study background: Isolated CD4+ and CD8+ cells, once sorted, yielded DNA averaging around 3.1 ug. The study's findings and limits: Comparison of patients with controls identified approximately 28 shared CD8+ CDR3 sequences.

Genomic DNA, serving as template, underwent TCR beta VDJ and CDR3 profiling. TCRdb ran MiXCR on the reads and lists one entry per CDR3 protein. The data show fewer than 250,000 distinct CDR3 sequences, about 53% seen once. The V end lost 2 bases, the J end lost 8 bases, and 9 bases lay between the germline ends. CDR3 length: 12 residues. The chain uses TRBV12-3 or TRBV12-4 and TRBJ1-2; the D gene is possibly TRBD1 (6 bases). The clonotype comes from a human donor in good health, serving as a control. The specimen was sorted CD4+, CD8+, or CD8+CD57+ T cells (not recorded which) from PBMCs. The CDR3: CASSLTGQGYTF. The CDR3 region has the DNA TGTGCCAGCAGTTTAACAGGGCAGGGCTACACCTTC.